These T cell receptor beta chains were read from a single sample in a study of post-analysis software for immune sequencing data. TCRdb independently ran MiXCR on the PCR reads; one entry per CDR3 protein. This table holds around 710,000 distinct CDR3 sequences, approximately 44% found once. Sequencing was carried out using blood. These receptor sequences come from a girl aged 10 to 17 with multiple sclerosis. Both conserved end residues are trimmed from each CDR3. The order of the fields is V gene, CDR3 protein.

TRBV5-1 ASSFRDTNTEAF
TRBV12-3/TRBV12-4 ASSLAMTAVRETQY
TRBV20-1 SARSGTTVYNEQF
TRBV15 ATSRDGFSYEQY
TRBV5-1 ASSLRLAGAHSYEQY
TRBV12-3/TRBV12-4 ASAQRATNEKLF
TRBV29-1 SVDRGLNYGYT
TRBV5-6 ASSSRTTGGYEQY
TRBV6-2/TRBV6-3 ASRDSSSYEQY
TRBV13 ASRDRSGGDNEQF
TRBV7-9 ASSSGQEAQY
TRBV28 ASSPIRPRLAGVREQY
TRBV7-2 ASSLGGAEETQY
TRBV28 ASSSLSYLNEKLF
TRBV7-2 ASSFQGRPYEQY
TRBV25-1 ASRHGQGYGYT
TRBV20-1 SARTGSYNSPLH
TRBV20-1 SALKDRTLLYQETQY
TRBV12-3/TRBV12-4 ASSWGTTLDEQY
TRBV27 ASSDHRDRVGYGYT